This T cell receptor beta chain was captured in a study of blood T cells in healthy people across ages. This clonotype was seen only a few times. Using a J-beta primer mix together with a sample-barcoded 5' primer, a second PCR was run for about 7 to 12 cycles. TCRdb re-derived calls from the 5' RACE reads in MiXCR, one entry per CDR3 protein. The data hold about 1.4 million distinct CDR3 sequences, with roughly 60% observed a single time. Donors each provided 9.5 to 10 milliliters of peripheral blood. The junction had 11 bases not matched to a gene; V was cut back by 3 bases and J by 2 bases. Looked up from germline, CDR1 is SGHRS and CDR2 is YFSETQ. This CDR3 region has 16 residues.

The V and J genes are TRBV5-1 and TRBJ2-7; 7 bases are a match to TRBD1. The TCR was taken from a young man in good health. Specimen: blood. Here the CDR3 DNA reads TGCGCCAGCAGCTACAACAGGGGAGTGATGCCCTACGAGCAGTACTTC. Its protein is CASSYNRGVMPYEQYF.